The present entry profiles one T cell receptor (beta chain) with its context. What it binds is unknown. This specimen comes from a study of T cells in narcolepsy. Study-level points and caveats: HCRT-specific and TRIB2-specific autoreactive clonotypes appeared among same-patient CSF and blood CD4+ clonotypes.

Some clones are missing from TCRdb's copy, which holds only in-frame ones; the method was immunoSEQ multiplex PCR. The sample contains some 30,000 clones, approximately 85% of which appear only once. This CDR3 has 20 amino acids. Germline V gives CDR1 SGHVS, CDR2 FNYEAQ. V dropped 5 bases and J dropped 0; count of bases not matched to a gene: 18. Material: CD45RA- memory CD4+ T cells from PBMCs. The origin of this receptor is a human donor with narcolepsy. The chain combines TRBV7-6 with TRBJ2-2; 7 nucleotides agree with TRBD1. The CDR3 nucleotides read TGTGCCAGCAGCCACAGGGGATGGGGCACCGGGACAACGAACACCGGGGAGCTGTTTTTT. It yields the protein CASSHRGWGTGTTNTGELFF.